The rows below give T cell receptor beta chains drawn from one sample of a study of OX40 agonist ivuxolimab in advanced cancers. TCRdb's copy holds only in-frame clones and misses some; the assay was immunoSEQ multiplex PCR. The table shows 50,000 or so clones, with roughly 89% occurring only once. The specimen comprised CD4+ or CD8+ T cells sorted from blood, sampled in a trial of the OX40 agonist ivuxolimab. The source is an adult with an advanced solid tumor such as melanoma, head and neck, liver or kidney cancer. Each CDR3 is given with its conserved first and last residue. D genes are given only for firm matches. A clone size is listed for some rows: how often the clone was seen (once, few, many), or a class if it is expanded.

.,few,TRBV19,TRBJ1-5,TGTGCCAGTAGTTGGACCGATAGCAATCAGCCCCAGCATTTT,CASSWTDSNQPQHF
.,once,TRBV4-1,TRBJ1-1,TGCGCCAGCAGCCAACAAACGGGATGGGACACTGAAGCTTTCTTT,CASSQQTGWDTEAFF
TRBD1,.,TRBV9,TRBJ1-1,TGTGCCAGCAGCCAAACAGGGGACACTGAAGCTTTCTTT,CASSQTGDTEAFF
.,once,TRBV4-3,TRBJ1-2,TGCGCCAGCAGCCAACAGTCCGGCTATGGCTACACCTTC,CASSQQSGYGYTF
.,.,TRBV6-1,TRBJ2-2,TGTGCCAGCAGTGAAGGGACGAACACCGGGGAGCTGTTTTTT,CASSEGTNTGELFF
.,once,TRBV4-1,TRBJ1-2,TGCGCCAGCAGCCTCACACCGGCGGATAACTATGGCTACACCTTC,CASSLTPADNYGYTF
TRBD2,.,TRBV27,TRBJ2-5,TGTGCCAGCAGTTTATCGCGGACTAGCGGCCAAGAGACCCAGTACTTC,CASSLSRTSGQETQYF
TRBD1,.,TRBV4-1,TRBJ1-1,TGCGCCAGCAGCCATCAACAGGGGACGAACACTGAAGCTTTCTTT,CASSHQQGTNTEAFF
.,.,TRBV7-9,TRBJ2-7,TGTGCCAGTGCCAGTTACGGCCCCGGCTACGAGCAGTACTTC,CASASYGPGYEQYF
TRBD2,.,TRBV7-6,TRBJ2-2,TGTGCCACAGGACTAGCGGAGGCGAACACCGGGGAGCTGTTTTTT,CATGLAEANTGELFF
TRBD1,.,TRBV10-2,TRBJ2-1,TGCGCCAGCAAATCGGGACAGACGGACCCATACAATGAGCAGTTCTTC,CASKSGQTDPYNEQFF
.,.,TRBV13,TRBJ1-3,TGTGCCAGCAGCCAACGGGGGGACTTCGCTGGAAACACCATATATTTT,CASSQRGDFAGNTIYF
.,once,TRBV29-1,TRBJ2-1,TGCAGCGGAGGAAACAATGAGCAGTTCTTC,CSGGNNEQFF
.,.,TRBV5-4,TRBJ2-7,TGTGCCAGCAGCGTAACGGGAGCCGAGCAGTACTTC,CASSVTGAEQYF
.,.,TRBV10-3,TRBJ2-1,TGTGCCATCAGGGGACAATCGGACAATGAGCAGTTCTTC,CAIRGQSDNEQFF
.,.,TRBV11-2,TRBJ1-2,TGTGCCAGCAGGGGCCAAAACCTTAACTATGGCTACACCTTC,CASRGQNLNYGYTF
TRBD1,.,TRBV5-1,TRBJ1-2,TGCGCCAGCAGCATAAGACAGGGGACAAATGATGGCTACACCTTC,CASSIRQGTNDGYTF
.,.,TRBV7-6,TRBJ2-1,TGTGCCAGCAGCTCCGGGCCGAACAATGAGCAGTTCTTC,CASSSGPNNEQFF
TRBD2,once,TRBV7-8,TRBJ2-2,TGTGCCAGCAGCCCTAGGACTAGCAGGGGGGAGCTGTTTTTT,CASSPRTSRGELFF
.,.,TRBV4-3,TRBJ1-3,TGCGCCAGCAGCCATACGGGGGGGGCCCAAGTTTACTCTGGAAACACCATATATTTT,CASSHTGGAQVYSGNTIYF
TRBD1,.,TRBV11-3,TRBJ2-5,TGTGCCAGCAGCTTAAGAGTACAGGGGGCTGGAGAGACCCAGTACTTC,CASSLRVQGAGETQYF
.,.,TRBV7-3,TRBJ2-7,TGTGCCAGCAGCTTAACCGGGACATCCTACGAGCAGTACTTC,CASSLTGTSYEQYF
.,.,TRBV7-9,TRBJ1-1,TGTGCCAGCAGCCCCCCCGAAGCTGAAATGGGCACTGAAGCTTTCTTT,CASSPPEAEMGTEAFF
.,.,TRBV6-5,TRBJ1-5,TGTGCCAGCAGCCTCCGCCCTTATCCCGATCAGCCCCAGCATTTT,CASSLRPYPDQPQHF
.,.,TRBV6-6,TRBJ1-1,TGTGCCAGCACCACGGAGGGAAAGAACACTGAAGCTTTCTTT,CASTTEGKNTEAFF
TRBD2,.,TRBV7-8,TRBJ2-7,TGTGCCAGCAGCTTAGGATCTAGCGGGAATGGGATGGGGGAGCAGTACTTC,CASSLGSSGNGMGEQYF
TRBD2,.,TRBV7-3,TRBJ2-3,TGTGCCAGCAGCTTAACGGCGGGAGTAGGAGATACGCAGTATTTT,CASSLTAGVGDTQYF
.,.,TRBV28,TRBJ1-5,TGTGCCAGCGGAGAACAGGGTCGGCAGCCCCAGCATTTT,CASGEQGRQPQHF
TRBD2,.,TRBV19,TRBJ2-1,TGTGCCAGTAGTACTACCGGGACTAGCGTACTCCCCTGGCTCAATGAGCAGTTCTTC,CASSTTGTSVLPWLNEQFF
.,.,TRBV7-2,TRBJ1-1,TGTGCCAGCAGCTTAAGTCTCAGGGTGGACACTGAAGCTTTCTTT,CASSLSLRVDTEAFF
.,.,TRBV5-4,TRBJ1-5,TGTGCCAGCAGCTTCTCAGGGTCTCAGCCCCAGCATTTT,CASSFSGSQPQHF
.,.,TRBV27,TRBJ1-4,TGTGCCAGCAGGAGCAGCGACAATGAAAAACTGTTTTTT,CASRSSDNEKLFF
TRBD1,.,TRBV29-1,TRBJ2-1,TGCAGCGTCCACGAGGGGGGACAGGGGCAGTTCTTC,CSVHEGGQGQFF
.,.,TRBV29-1,TRBJ2-1,TGCAGCGTTGACGAGACGAGAAACAATGAGCAGTTCTTC,CSVDETRNNEQFF
.,.,TRBV11-2,TRBJ2-3,TGTGCCAGCAGCTTAGCCCCGGGACCTGGAGATACGCAGTATTTT,CASSLAPGPGDTQYF
.,.,TRBV19,TRBJ1-4,TGTGCCAGTAGTATTTCTGGCGTGCTGTTTTTT,CASSISGVLFF
.,.,TRBV6-5,TRBJ1-1,TGTGCCAGCAGTTACTTCCTCCGGCCAGGCACTGAAGCTTTCTTT,CASSYFLRPGTEAFF
.,.,TRBV27,TRBJ2-1,TGTGCCAGCAGTTCACTAGGACTCTACAATGAGCAGTTCTTC,CASSSLGLYNEQFF
.,once,TRBV7-9,TRBJ1-2,TGTACCAGCAGCTTGAACGTCGTCGACATTTATGGCTACACCTTC,CTSSLNVVDIYGYTF
.,.,TRBV4-1,TRBJ1-2,TGCGCCAGCAGCCAAGGAAGGGGCACCTATGGCTACACCTTC,CASSQGRGTYGYTF
TRBD1,.,TRBV27,TRBJ2-5,TGTGCCAGCAGCTCCCGTCGGACAGGGGCTCAAGAGACCCAGTACTTC,CASSSRRTGAQETQYF
TRBD1,.,TRBV27,TRBJ1-1,TGTGCCAGCAGCAGACAGGGTATGAACACTGAAGCTTTCTTT,CASSRQGMNTEAFF
TRBD2,.,TRBV9,TRBJ2-5,TGTGCCAGCAGCGGACTTAGCGGGAGGGGCGTAAGGGAGACCCAGTACTTC,CASSGLSGRGVRETQYF
.,.,TRBV7-2,TRBJ2-2,TGTGCCAGCAATCCGGGGGCGGGCGGAGTCGGGGAGCTGTTTTTT,CASNPGAGGVGELFF
.,once,TRBV19,TRBJ1-2,TGTGCCAGTAGTATAAGTAGCTATGGCTACACCTTC,CASSISSYGYTF
.,.,TRBV11-2,TRBJ2-7,TGTGCCAGCAGCTCAGCCTACGAGCAGTACTTC,CASSSAYEQYF
.,.,TRBV19,TRBJ1-5,TGTGCCAGTACCTTGTCAGCAGGCCAGCCCCAGCATTTT,CASTLSAGQPQHF
TRBD1,.,TRBV10-3,TRBJ1-2,TGTGCCATCAGTGGGACAGGCTATGGCTACACCTTC,CAISGTGYGYTF
.,.,TRBV5-6,TRBJ1-2,TGTGCCAGCAGCTTGGACCCCATCTATGGCTACACCTTC,CASSLDPIYGYTF